This T cell receptor beta chain comes out of a study of cytomegalovirus exposure and HLA in healthy donors. CDR1 is MNHEY, CDR2 SMNVEV, per germline (reference sequence). The CDR3 is 15 residues long. Between the trimmed V and J ends, which lost 0 bases and 6 bases, there was a span of 12 bases. The PCR employed 60 Vbeta primers together with 13 Jbeta primers. Clones were sequenced by immunoSEQ multiplex PCR, and TCRdb holds only the in-frame ones, with some missing. Among roughly 140,000 clones listed, around 75% were seen once. The sequence derives from a man aged 55-75 years in good health and CMV-seronegative. The sequenced sample was PBMCs. This rearrangement joins TRBV27 to TRBJ1-5; D is unresolved. The DNA for the CDR3 is TGTGCCAGCAGTTTATCGGGGAAGGAGGGTCAGCCCCAGCATTTT. This gives the protein CASSLSGKEGQPQHF.